The clone carrying this TCR beta chain showed up many times. The antigen is unknown. TCR beta CDR3 regions were amplified from RNA transcripts. TCR CDR3 underwent first-round RT-PCR with the HTBI primer set. TCRdb itself ran the multiplex PCR reads through MiXCR, one entry per CDR3 protein. Here the sample spans 650,000 to 750,000 distinct CDR3 sequences, 13% to 15% being singletons. In germline, CDR1 is GTSNPN, CDR2 SVGIG (reference sequence). There are 12 residues in the CDR3. The V gene lost 0 bases and the J gene lost 10 bases, with 10 bases spanning the gap. The data stem from a study of T cells in Graves' hyperthyroidism and ophthalmopathy. Study-wide results and caveats: Ophthalmopathy prediction by the model preceded onset by a median about 6 months.

If no ophthalmopathy progression occurred within 18 months, Graves' hyperthyroidism was stable. The genes are TRBV30 and TRBJ2-1; no firm D call. The sequencing sample was made of blood. The receptor's source is a woman aged 18-35 years with Graves' hyperthyroidism. DNA for the CDR3: TGTGCCTGGAGTGTTACTACCCCAGAGCAGTTCTTC. Translation gives CAWSVTTPEQFF.